One sample yielded the 19 T cell receptor beta chains listed below, sequenced in a study of T cell changes during pregnancy in multiple sclerosis. The assay was immunoSEQ multiplex PCR, and TCRdb's table has in-frame clones only and misses some. Of tens of thousands of clones in the sample, approximately 90% were seen once. The source material was peripheral blood, sampled in the second trimester of pregnancy. Every receptor here comes from a female donor in good health, enrolled as a control in a pregnancy study.

The CDR3, as DNA: TGTGCCAGCAGCAATACAGGGGAGTTTCAGCCCCAGCATTTT. It yields the protein CASSNTGEFQPQHF. V is TRBV5-4 and J is TRBJ1-5; 7 nucleotides align to TRBD1. Looked up from germline, CDR1 is SGHNT and CDR2 is YYREEE (reference sequence). V was clipped by 4 bases and J by 6 bases; unmatched bases: 7. The CDR3 is 14 residues long.

V is TRBV5-1 and J is TRBJ2-1; 10 bases agree with TRBD2. The CDR3 has 16 residues. V lost 4 bases to trimming and J lost 6 bases; unmatched junction nucleotides: 10. Germline-derived CDR1 and CDR2 are SGHRS and YFSETQ. The CDR3 sequence: CASSPRSGGAVNEQFF. The CDR3 coding sequence is TGCGCCAGCAGCCCTAGAAGCGGGGGGGCAGTCAATGAGCAGTTCTTC.

This clone was seen only a few times. The rearrangement joins TRBV7-9 to TRBJ1-1, with 9 bases aligning to TRBD1. The ends lost 4 bases at V and 9 bases at J; junction bases unmatched: 6. Germline loops: CDR1 SEHNR, CDR2 FQNEAQ (reference sequence). The length of the CDR3 is 13 residues. CDR3 bases: TGTGCCAGCAGCTCACAAGGACAGGGGAAAGCTTTCTTT. Its protein is CASSSQGQGKAFF.

The chain is built from TRBV7-9 and TRBJ1-2; D gene unclear. Trimming shortened V by 4 bases and J by 0 bases, and 15 bases separated the two germline ends. The CDR3 consists of 16 residues. Germline V CDR1 and CDR2: SEHNR, FQNEAQ (reference sequence). CDR3 nucleotides: TGTGCCAGCAGCTCCCTCAAGGCAGGTTCTAACTATGGCTACACCTTC. It yields the protein CASSSLKAGSNYGYTF.

The chain combines TRBV11-2 with TRBJ1-2; a weak D match, TRBD1 (6 bases). The V end was cut by 11 bases, the J end by 5 bases, with 15 bases between. The germline V gene has CDR1 SGHAT and CDR2 FQNNGV. The CDR3 runs to 12 residues. DNA of the CDR3: TGTGCCGGCTCCGGGACACAGTATGGCTACACCTTC. As protein: CAGSGTQYGYTF. The full variable domain, completed using reference TRBV11-2 and TRBJ1-2, is EAGVAQSPRYKIIEKRQSVAFWCNPISGHATLYWYQQILGQGPKLLIQFQNNGVVDDSQLPKDRFSAERLKGVDSTLKIQPAKLEDSAVYLCAGSGTQYGYTFGSGTRLTVV.

The genes are TRBV4-1 and TRBJ2-3; D possibly corresponds to TRBD1 (5 bases). The germline V gene encodes CDR1 MGHRA and CDR2 YSYEKL. The V and J ends lost 1 base and 3 bases respectively, with 8 bases between them. CDR3 length equals 14 residues. CDR3 sequence reads: CASSQAPGTDTQYF. The CDR3 DNA is TGCGCCAGCAGCCAAGCGCCAGGGACAGATACGCAGTATTTT.

This rearrangement joins TRBV6-6 to TRBJ1-2, with a weak D call TRBD1 (5 bases). The length of the CDR3 is 12 residues. Germline loops: CDR1 MNHNY, CDR2 SVGAGI (reference sequence). The ends were cut back, 7 bases at V and 5 bases at J, with 11 bases in the middle. The DNA of the CDR3 is TGTGCCAGCACCGCAGGGCAATATGGCTACACCTTC. It yields the protein CASTAGQYGYTF.

The chain employs TRBV6-4 and TRBJ1-5, with D maybe TRBD1 (6 bases). The V gene's germline CDR1 is MRHNA and CDR2 SNTAGT. The V and J ends lost 3 bases and 6 bases respectively, with 12 bases between them. The CDR3 runs to 14 residues. The CDR3 DNA follows: TGTGCCAGCAGTGATTCGGGGGGCGGTCAGCCCCAGCATTTT. It yields the protein CASSDSGGGQPQHF.

CDR3 sequence: CASSIARGANTGELFF. The CDR3 region has the DNA TGTGCCAGTAGTATCGCTAGGGGTGCGAACACCGGGGAGCTGTTTTTT. This chain uses TRBV19 with TRBJ2-2; tentatively, D is TRBD1 (5 bases). The germline V gene has CDR1 LNHDA and CDR2 SQIVND (reference sequence). CDR3 size: 16 residues. V was cut by 3 bases and J by 0 bases, with 11 bases left in between.

This clone has only one observation. V is TRBV9 and J is TRBJ1-5; 7 bases agree with TRBD1. Germline CDR1 is SGDLS and CDR2 is YYNGEE. The V and J ends lost 3 bases and 5 bases, in that order; junction bases with no gene match: 5. The CDR3 loop spans 14 amino acids. The CDR3 DNA sequence: TGTGCCAGCAGCGATGGGACAGCGCATCAGCCCCAGCATTTT. It translates to CASSDGTAHQPQHF.

This chain connects TRBV6-5 to TRBJ2-2, with D possibly being TRBD1 (6 bases). The CDR3 is 16 residues long. CDR1 and CDR2 (germline): MNHEY, SVGAGI. V was pared by 2 bases and J by 5 bases, with 15 bases between. The DNA of the CDR3 is TGTGCCAGCAGTTACGTGACAGGTTCAGGGACCGGGGAGCTGTTTTTT. Protein product: CASSYVTGSGTGELFF.

The chain combines TRBV6-1 with TRBJ1-4, with D possibly being TRBD1 (6 bases). V lost 1 base, J lost 8 bases, and 14 bases lay in between. CDR3 size: 15 residues. The germline V gene has CDR1 MNHNS and CDR2 SASEGT. The CDR3 DNA sequence: TGTGCCAGCAGTGAAGTAAGGGGACAAGCAGAAAAACTGTTTTTT. Protein: CASSEVRGQAEKLFF.

This clone is a singleton in its sample. The chain has TRBV6-5 and TRBJ2-7, with 10 positions matching TRBD1. This CDR3 has 14 residues. Germline V gene data show CDR1 as MNHEY and CDR2 as SVGAGI. The V segment lost 6 bases and the J segment 0 bases; nucleotides outside the gene matches: 2. CDR3: CASRGQGTSYEQYF. The CDR3 nucleotides read TGTGCCAGCAGGGGACAGGGGACCTCCTACGAGCAGTACTTC.

This clone was found once. This chain connects TRBV29-1 to TRBJ2-1, with TRBD2 matching 7 bases. CDR1 and CDR2 from the germline V gene are SQVTM and ANQGSEA. The CDR3 runs to 15 residues. Trimming cost V 4 bases and J 7 bases; bases outside gene matches: 13. The CDR3 spells CSVVGSKWGGNEQFF. The CDR3 DNA sequence: TGCAGCGTTGTGGGAAGTAAATGGGGGGGGAATGAGCAGTTCTTC.

The V call is TRBV6-1, the J call TRBJ1-3; 7 nucleotides agree with TRBD1. Trimming removed 4 bases from V and 4 bases from J; junction bases left unmatched: 13. Germline assignment: CDR1 MNHNS and CDR2 SASEGT. This CDR3 is built from 17 residues. This CDR3 is CASSATFDRVVGNTIYF. The CDR3 nucleotides read TGTGCCAGCAGTGCCACATTTGACAGGGTGGTCGGAAACACCATATATTTT.

The rearrangement links TRBV5-4 to TRBJ2-5; 13 nucleotides agree with TRBD2. Trimming removed 4 bases from V and 4 bases from J; junction bases left unmatched: 7. CDR3 size: 16 residues. Germline V gives CDR1 SGHNT, CDR2 YYREEE (reference sequence). CDR3 sequence: CASSAGLAGVGETQYF. DNA of the CDR3: TGTGCCAGCAGCGCCGGACTAGCGGGAGTTGGAGAGACCCAGTACTTC.

V gene TRBV19 combines with J gene TRBJ2-2; 12 positions match TRBD2. The CDR3 consists of 17 residues. V dropped 3 bases and J dropped 4; count of bases not matched to a gene: 6. Germline V gene data show CDR1 as LNHDA and CDR2 as SQIVND (reference sequence). CDR3 amino acids: CASSIDVGLAGTGELFF. CDR3 DNA sequence: TGTGCCAGTAGTATTGATGTGGGACTAGCGGGCACCGGGGAGCTGTTTTTT. The full variable domain, rest sourced from reference TRBV19 and TRBJ2-2, is DGGITQSPKYLFRKEGQNVTLSCEQNLNHDAMYWYRQDPGQGLRLIYYSQIVNDFQKGDIAEGYSVSREKKESFPLTVTSAQKNPTAFYLCASSIDVGLAGTGELFFGEGSRLTVL.

The chain employs TRBV6-5 and TRBJ1-6; D call uncertain. Trimming took 7 bases from V and 7 from J, leaving 17 bases between them. CDR1 is MNHEY, CDR2 SVGAGI, per germline. This CDR3 comprises 15 residues. In nucleotides, the CDR3 is TGTGCCAGCAACTTACGTCGGGTGACGAATTCACCCCTCCACTTT. This encodes CASNLRRVTNSPLHF.

The chain joins TRBV29-1 to TRBJ1-2; 7 bases agree with TRBD1. The CDR3 extends over 17 amino acids. The trim removed 6 bases at V and 6 bases at J, leaving 22 bases unmatched. Germline CDR1 is SQVTM and CDR2 is ANQGSEA. The CDR3 region is CSVDLTGNEVYVNGYTF. CDR3 in DNA: TGCAGCGTGGACCTGACAGGGAATGAGGTGTATGTGAATGGCTACACCTTC.